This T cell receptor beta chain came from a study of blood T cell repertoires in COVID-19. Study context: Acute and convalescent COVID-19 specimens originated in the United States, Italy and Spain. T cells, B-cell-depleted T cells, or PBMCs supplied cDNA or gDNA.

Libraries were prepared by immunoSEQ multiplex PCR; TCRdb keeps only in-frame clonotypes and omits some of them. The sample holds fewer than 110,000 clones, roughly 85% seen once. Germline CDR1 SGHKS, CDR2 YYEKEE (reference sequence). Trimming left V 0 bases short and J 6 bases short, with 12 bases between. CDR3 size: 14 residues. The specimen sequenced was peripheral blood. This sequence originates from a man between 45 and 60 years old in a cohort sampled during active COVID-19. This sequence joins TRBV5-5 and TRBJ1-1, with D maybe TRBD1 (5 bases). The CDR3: CASSLVGPAPEAFF. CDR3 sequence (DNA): TGTGCCAGCAGCTTGGTGGGGCCGGCCCCTGAAGCTTTCTTT.